This is a list of T cell receptor beta chains from one sample in a study of cytomegalovirus exposure and HLA in healthy donors. TCRdb's table, derived via immunoSEQ multiplex PCR, lists solely in-frame clones and lacks some. The profile shows approximately 210,000 clones, around 88% of them singletons. Specimen: PBMCs. The receptors were sampled from a woman younger than 35 in good health and CMV-seronegative. Each CDR3 is given with its conserved first and last residue. The order of the fields is J gene, CDR3 length, V gene, D gene, clone size, CDR3 DNA, CDR3 protein. The D gene is left open where the match is weak. Where a row states a size, it is once, few, many or the class of an expanded clone; other rows omit it.

TRBJ2-1 | 17 | TRBV19 | TRBD1 | once | TGTGCCAGTAGTTGGGGACAGGGGGTTCCGACCTACAATGAGCAGTTCTTC | CASSWGQGVPTYNEQFF
TRBJ2-2 | 15 | TRBV19 | TRBD1 | . | TGTGCCAGTAGGAGGACAGGGGGCGACACCGGGGAGCTGTTTTTT | CASRRTGGDTGELFF
TRBJ2-1 | 14 | TRBV30 | TRBD2 | once | TGTGCCTGGAGGGAAAGCGGGGGGAGAGATGAGCAGTTCTTC | CAWRESGGRDEQFF
TRBJ2-5 | 14 | TRBV5-1 | TRBD2 | . | TGCGCCAGCAGCTTTAGCGGGGGAGAAGAGACCCAGTACTTC | CASSFSGGEETQYF
TRBJ2-1 | 16 | TRBV4-1 | TRBD2 | . | TGCGCCAGCAGCCAAGGGGGACTAGCGGGCTACAATGAGCAGTTCTTC | CASSQGGLAGYNEQFF
TRBJ1-2 | 14 | TRBV19 | TRBD1 | once | TGTGCCAGTAGTATAGACGAGGGGGCTTATGGCTACACCTTC | CASSIDEGAYGYTF
TRBJ2-3 | 16 | TRBV10-1 | TRBD2 | few | TGCGCCACCAGTCCCGGGACTAGTATGTCGGCAGATACGCAGTATTTT | CATSPGTSMSADTQYF
TRBJ1-6 | 14 | TRBV2 | . | few | TGTGCCAGCAGTGGAAGACAGAGAGATTCACCCCTCCACTTT | CASSGRQRDSPLHF
TRBJ1-2 | 13 | TRBV5-1 | TRBD1 | . | TGCGCCAGCAGTCGCGACAGGGACTATGGCTACACCTTC | CASSRDRDYGYTF
TRBJ2-7 | 12 | TRBV6-1 | . | . | TGTGCCAGCAGTGAAACAGGCTGGCAGCAGTACTTC | CASSETGWQQYF
TRBJ2-2 | 15 | TRBV11-2 | . | . | TGTGCCAGCAGCTTAGAAGCCGGGGGGCCCGGGGAGCTGTTTTTT | CASSLEAGGPGELFF
TRBJ1-2 | 15 | TRBV5-5 | . | many | TGTGCCAGCAGCTTCTCCAACAGGGTTGACTATGGCTACACCTTC | CASSFSNRVDYGYTF
TRBJ1-1 | 15 | TRBV10-3 | . | . | TGTGCCATCAGCGCCGTCAGGGGAATAATCACTGAAGCTTTCTTT | CAISAVRGIITEAFF
TRBJ2-3 | 13 | TRBV2 | TRBD2 | . | TGTGCCGGAGGGACTAGGAGCACAGATACGCAGTATTTT | CAGGTRSTDTQYF
TRBJ2-1 | 15 | TRBV2 | TRBD1 | . | TGTGCCAGCAAATTCGACCGGGACAGGATCCATGAGCAGTTCTTC | CASKFDRDRIHEQFF
TRBJ2-6 | 15 | TRBV6-5 | . | . | TGTGCCAGCGGGGCAATAGAGGCTGGGGCCAACGTCCTGACTTTC | CASGAIEAGANVLTF
TRBJ2-2 | 13 | TRBV5-1 | . | . | TGCGCCAGCAGCTTAGAGGTCACCGGGGAGCTGTTTTTT | CASSLEVTGELFF
TRBJ2-5 | 16 | TRBV15 | . | few | TGTGCCACCAGCAGAGATGGGGGCAAGGGGACGGAGACCCAGTACTTC | CATSRDGGKGTETQYF
TRBJ1-2 | 15 | TRBV7-2 | . | . | TGTGCCAGCAGCTTAGTGTACGGGGGAGGCTATGGCTACACCTTC | CASSLVYGGGYGYTF
TRBJ1-2 | 18 | TRBV11-2 | . | . | TGTGCCAGCAGCTTAGTCGGAACGATAGGAGGAGGGGACGGCGGCTACACCTTC | CASSLVGTIGGGDGGYTF
TRBJ2-3 | 13 | TRBV30 | . | once | TGTGCCTGGGAAGGAGGTAGCACAGATACGCAGTATTTT | CAWEGGSTDTQYF
TRBJ2-3 | 15 | TRBV5-1 | . | few | TGCGCCAGCAGACTAACAGGTCTGGGCACAGATACGCAGTATTTT | CASRLTGLGTDTQYF
TRBJ2-2 | 16 | TRBV5-4 | TRBD2 | . | TGTGCCAGCAGCTTGGTGGGGGGGACCAACACCGGGGAGCTGTTTTTT | CASSLVGGTNTGELFF
TRBJ2-7 | 16 | TRBV7-9 | TRBD2 | . | TGTGCCAGCAGCTCCGGGACTAGCGGGATCTCCTACGAGCAGTACTTC | CASSSGTSGISYEQYF
TRBJ1-1 | 15 | TRBV7-3 | . | . | TGTGCCAGCAGCTTGGGACTGGTGATGAACACTGAAGCTTTCTTT | CASSLGLVMNTEAFF
TRBJ2-2 | 18 | TRBV9 | TRBD2 | . | TGTGCCAGCAGCTTTTCTGCGGGGGGCAGCCCGAACACCGGGGAGCTGTTTTTT | CASSFSAGGSPNTGELFF
TRBJ1-1 | 12 | TRBV4-2 | . | once | TGTGCCAGCAGCCAAGACCGAGGGGAAGCTTTCTTT | CASSQDRGEAFF
TRBJ2-3 | 15 | TRBV5-4 | TRBD2 | . | TGTGCCAGCAGCTGGACTAGCGGGAGATCAGATACGCAGTATTTT | CASSWTSGRSDTQYF
TRBJ2-7 | 15 | TRBV12-5 | TRBD1 | . | TGTGCTAGTGGTAGGGGACAGGGGCTTTCCTACGAGCAGTACTTC | CASGRGQGLSYEQYF